This T cell receptor beta chain was identified during a study of regulatory T cells. General observations from the study: Patient repertoires had restricted TRB V-J pairs and skewed V and J usage, most in Tregs. In CD3G-deficient patients, conventional CD4+ T cells were enriched for hydrophobic CDR3 residues at positions 6 and 7.

Every patient with CD3G deficiency had evidence of autoimmunity. CD4+ T cells were divided by sorting: CD25-high CD127-low Tregs, CD25-low CD127-high conventional cells. Germline CDR1 and CDR2: MDHEN and SYDVKM. V was clipped by 5 bases and J by 4 bases, with 9 bases between them. The CDR3 extends over 12 amino acids. As for this clone: Its target is not known.

The primer mix had 52 TRBV and 13 TRBJ primers. This table comes from immunoSEQ multiplex PCR, and its TCRdb copy is limited to in-frame clones, with some not included. The sample has almost 30,000 clones; 85% to 95% are singletons. The genes are TRBV28 and TRBJ2-7; D remains ambiguous. The sequenced sample consisted of conventional CD4+ T cells sorted from blood. This receptor was obtained from a person under 30 with CD3G deficiency. CDR3 amino acids: CASSNRGYEQYF. The DNA of the CDR3 is TGTGCCAGCAGTAACCGCGGATACGAGCAGTACTTC.